One sample yielded the 12 T cell receptor beta chains listed below, sequenced in a study of blood T cell repertoires in COVID-19. Generated by immunoSEQ multiplex PCR, the TCRdb table keeps only in-frame clones and is missing some. Of about 110,000 clones detected, around 90% appear once; the ten largest clones hold approximately 4.5%. The source material was peripheral blood. The receptors come from a woman between 45 and 65 years old with acute or convalescent COVID-19.

This chain connects TRBV2 to TRBJ2-7; D is unresolved. Per germline, CDR1 SNHLY and CDR2 FYNNEI. There are 11 residues in the CDR3. The ends were cut back, 5 bases at V and 4 bases at J, with 6 bases in the middle. CDR3: CASSNGYEQYF. CDR3 DNA sequence: TGTGCCAGCAGTAACGGTTACGAGCAGTACTTC.

The chain joins TRBV3-1 (or the pseudogene TRBV3-2) to TRBJ2-7; 7 nucleotides align to TRBD2. Germline assignment: CDR1 LGHDT and CDR2 YNNKEL (reference sequence). With V trimmed by 1 base and J by 7 bases, 7 bases remained unmatched. The CDR3 loop spans 14 amino acids. CDR3 loop: CASSQVGEGGEQYF. In DNA form, the CDR3 reads TGTGCCAGCAGCCAAGTGGGGGAGGGTGGGGAGCAGTACTTC.

The chain carries TRBV19 and TRBJ1-2, with D possibly matching TRBD1 (6 bases). CDR1 is LNHDA, CDR2 SQIVND, per germline (reference sequence). Trimming removed 6 bases from V and 5 bases from J, with 13 bases in between. The CDR3 consists of 13 residues. CDR3 region: CASRRQAVYGYTF. In DNA, the CDR3 is TGTGCCAGTAGAAGACAGGCAGTTTATGGCTACACCTTC. The full variable domain, in which reference TRBV19 and TRBJ1-2 provide the parts outside the CDR3, is DGGITQSPKYLFRKEGQNVTLSCEQNLNHDAMYWYRQDPGQGLRLIYYSQIVNDFQKGDIAEGYSVSREKKESFPLTVTSAQKNPTAFYLCASRRQAVYGYTFGSGTRLTVV.

The gene calls are TRBV6-2 or TRBV6-3 and TRBJ2-1; the D is unclear. Per the germline V gene, CDR1 is MNHEY and CDR2 is SVGEGT. This CDR3 region has 17 residues. V was clipped by 2 bases and J by 2 bases, with 16 bases between them. DNA of the CDR3: TGTGCCAGCAGTTACGGAGAACTCCAACTACCCTACAATGAGCAGTTCTTC. Translation gives CASSYGELQLPYNEQFF.

The chain carries TRBV3-1 (or the pseudogene TRBV3-2) and TRBJ1-3; maybe TRBD1 (6 bases). Per germline, CDR1 LGHDT and CDR2 YNNKEL (reference sequence). The germline V and J ends were trimmed by 3 bases and 2 bases, with 11 bases remaining between them. This CDR3 is 15 amino acids long. CDR3 sequence reads: CASSQATGTGNTIYF. CDR3 nucleotide sequence: TGTGCCAGCAGCCAGGCTACAGGGACTGGAAACACCATATATTTT.

V is TRBV6-6 and J is TRBJ2-3; D remains unclear. Trimming removed 2 bases at V and 6 bases at J, with 15 bases between. There are 15 residues in the CDR3. The germline V gene encodes CDR1 MNHNY and CDR2 SVGAGI (reference sequence). In DNA form, the CDR3 reads TGTGCCAGCAGTTACCCCCCGGTACAGTTCGATACGCAGTATTTT. Amino acid sequence: CASSYPPVQFDTQYF.

This chain connects TRBV9 to TRBJ1-2; D call uncertain. The CDR3 runs to 14 residues. Germline V CDR1 and CDR2: SGDLS, YYNGEE. Trimming stripped 0 bases from V and 4 bases from J, with 10 bases between. CDR3 DNA: TGTGCCAGCAGCGTAGGCGCAGGATTCTATGGCTACACCTTC. Residues: CASSVGAGFYGYTF.

This clone has only one observation. The rearrangement joins TRBV18 to TRBJ1-1, with D hard to call. Germline V gene lookup returns CDR1 KGHSH and CDR2 LQKENI. The CDR3 runs 13 residues. The V gene lost 3 bases and the J gene lost 1 base, with 6 bases spanning the gap. The chain's CDR3 is CASSPRGNTEAFF. The CDR3 nucleotides are TGTGCCAGCTCACCGCGGGGGAACACTGAAGCTTTCTTT.

The chain links TRBV28 to TRBJ1-1; perhaps TRBD1 as D (6 bases). Germline V CDR1 and CDR2: MDHEN, SYDVKM. The CDR3 totals 13 residues. Deletions cut 10 bases from V and 1 base from J, with 13 bases between. The CDR3 region has the DNA TGTGCCATCAAGACAGGACGGAACACTGAAGCTTTCTTT. Its protein product is CAIKTGRNTEAFF. Variable domain in full (rest from reference TRBV28 and TRBJ1-1): DVKVTQSSRYLVKRTGEKVFLECVQDMDHENMFWYRQDPGLGLRLIYFSYDVKMKEKGDIPEGYSVSREKKERFSLILESASTNQTSMYLCAIKTGRNTEAFFGQGTRLTVV.

This chain connects TRBV3-1 (or the pseudogene TRBV3-2) to TRBJ1-4, with a tentative D call TRBD1 (6 bases). Trimming took 0 bases from V and 7 from J, leaving 12 bases between them. The CDR3 is made up of 15 amino acids. CDR1 is LGHDT and CDR2 is YNNKEL in the germline V gene (reference sequence). CDR3 protein: CASSQDLGAGEKLFF. The CDR3 coding sequence is TGTGCCAGCAGCCAAGATTTGGGGGCAGGTGAAAAACTGTTTTTT.

V gene TRBV9 combines with J gene TRBJ1-2, with D uncertain. V was trimmed by 4 bases and J by 4 bases, leaving 17 bases between them. The CDR3 spans 15 residues. Germline loops: CDR1 SGDLS, CDR2 YYNGEE. This CDR3 reads CASSTRREGPYGYTF. The CDR3 DNA reads as TGTGCCAGCAGCACCCGAAGGGAGGGTCCCTATGGCTACACCTTC.

The chain couples TRBV19 to TRBJ1-2; no definite D call. The germline gives CDR1 LNHDA, CDR2 SQIVND (reference sequence). The CDR3 length is 14 residues. Trimming shortened V by 1 base and J by 0 bases, and 6 bases separated the two germline ends. The CDR3 here is CASSIVGANYGYTF. CDR3 bases: TGTGCCAGTAGTATAGTAGGAGCTAACTATGGCTACACCTTC.